Below are 5 T cell receptor beta chains sequenced from a single sample in a study of CD8+CD57+ T cells in acquired aplastic anemia. Template material for TCR beta VDJ and CDR3 profiling consisted of genomic DNA. TCRdb independently ran MiXCR on the reads; one entry per CDR3 protein. The table includes roughly 220,000 distinct CDR3 sequences, 50% to 70% detected once. Sequenced patients had shown CD8+CD57+ cell expansion by flow cytometry. Sequenced: sorted CD4+, CD8+, or CD8+CD57+ T cells (not recorded which) from PBMCs. These receptors came from a human donor with aplastic anemia.

The CDR3 protein is CASSDSGRSYEQYF. The CDR3 coding sequence is TGTGCCAGCAGTGACAGCGGGAGGAGCTACGAGCAGTACTTC. This chain links TRBV25-1 with TRBJ2-7, with TRBD2 matching 9 bases. The V and J ends lost 3 bases and 3 bases, in that order; junction bases with no gene match: 3. From germline, CDR1 is MGHDK and CDR2 SYGVNS. The CDR3 runs 14 residues.

This clonotype was recorded a few times. The CDR3 here is CASTGSDRQETQYF. CDR3 in DNA: TGTGCCAGCACCGGCTCGGACCGACAAGAGACCCAGTACTTC. V and J are TRBV25-1 and TRBJ2-5; D is undetermined. The CDR3 consists of 14 residues. V lost 7 bases and J 2 bases, leaving 14 bases between the germline ends. CDR1 is MGHDK, CDR2 SYGVNS, per germline.

This clonotype turned up a few times. J is TRBJ2-7 and V is TRBV20-1; possibly TRBD2 for D (5 bases). Germline V gene sequence: CDR1 DFQATT, CDR2 SNEGSKA (reference sequence). This CDR3 region has 11 residues. Trimming took 1 base from V and 5 from J, leaving 6 bases between them. CDR3 sequence (DNA): TGCAGTGCTAGAGCCGGGGACGAGCAGTACTTC. This codes for CSARAGDEQYF.

This clonotype has a handful of counts. The rearrangement joins TRBV7-9 to TRBJ2-3, with D perhaps TRBD1 or TRBD2 (6 bases each). With 5 bases removed from V and 5 bases from J, the gap between germline ends came to 17 bases. This CDR3 region has 15 residues. Looked up from germline, CDR1 is SEHNR and CDR2 is FQNEAQ (reference sequence). The CDR3 is CASSRLTGAGDTQYF. CDR3 nucleotide sequence: TGTGCCAGCAGCCGCTTAACGGGGGCGGGAGATACGCAGTATTTT.

The rearrangement uses TRBV5-8 and TRBJ2-1; 16 bases are shared with TRBD2. CDR3 length equals 19 residues. Trimming at V came to 1 base and at J to 0 bases, leaving 4 bases not matched to a gene. Germline V gives CDR1 SGHTS, CDR2 YDEGEE. The CDR3 loop reads CASSLSGLAGGSSYNEQFF. For the CDR3, the DNA is TGTGCCAGCAGCTTGTCGGGACTAGCGGGAGGGAGCTCCTACAATGAGCAGTTCTTC.